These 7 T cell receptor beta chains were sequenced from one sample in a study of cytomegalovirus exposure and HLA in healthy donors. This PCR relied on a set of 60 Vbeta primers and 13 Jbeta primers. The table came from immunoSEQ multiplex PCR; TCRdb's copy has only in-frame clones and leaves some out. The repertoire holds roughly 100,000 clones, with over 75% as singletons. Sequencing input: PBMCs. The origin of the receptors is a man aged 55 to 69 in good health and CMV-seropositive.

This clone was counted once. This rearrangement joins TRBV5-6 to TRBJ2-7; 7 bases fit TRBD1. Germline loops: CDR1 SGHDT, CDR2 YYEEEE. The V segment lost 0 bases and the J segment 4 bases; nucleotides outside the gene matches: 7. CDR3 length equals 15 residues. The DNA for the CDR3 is TGTGCCAGCAGCTTGGGACAGGGAAAAAGGTACGAGCAGTACTTC. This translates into CASSLGQGKRYEQYF. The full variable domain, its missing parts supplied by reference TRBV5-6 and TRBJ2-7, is DAGVTQSPTHLIKTRGQQVTLRCSPKSGHDTVSWYQQALGQGPQFIFQYYEEEERQRGNFPDRFSGHQFPNYSSELNVNALLLGDSALYLCASSLGQGKRYEQYFGPGTRLTVT.

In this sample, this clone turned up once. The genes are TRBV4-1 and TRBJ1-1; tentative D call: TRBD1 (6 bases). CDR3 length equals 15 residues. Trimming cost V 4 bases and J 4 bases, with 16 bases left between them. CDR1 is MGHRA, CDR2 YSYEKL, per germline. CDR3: CASSPTGPPGTEAFF. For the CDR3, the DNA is TGCGCCAGCAGCCCAACAGGGCCCCCGGGCACTGAAGCTTTCTTT.

The CDR3 region has the DNA TGTGCCAGCAGTAGCACAGGACAGGGGGCTTTCTCCTATGGCTACACCTTC. Its translation: CASSSTGQGAFSYGYTF. The chain uses TRBV28 and TRBJ1-2; 11 nucleotides align to TRBD1. This CDR3 has 17 amino acids. Germline V gene data show CDR1 as MDHEN and CDR2 as SYDVKM. The trim removed 5 bases at V and 4 bases at J, leaving 12 bases unmatched.

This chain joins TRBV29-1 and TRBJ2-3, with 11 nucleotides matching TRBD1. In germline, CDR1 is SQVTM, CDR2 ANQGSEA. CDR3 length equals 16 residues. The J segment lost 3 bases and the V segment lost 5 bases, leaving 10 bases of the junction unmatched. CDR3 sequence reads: CSVLVRTGGRTDTQYF. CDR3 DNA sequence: TGCAGCGTTTTAGTAAGGACAGGGGGCCGAACAGATACGCAGTATTTT.

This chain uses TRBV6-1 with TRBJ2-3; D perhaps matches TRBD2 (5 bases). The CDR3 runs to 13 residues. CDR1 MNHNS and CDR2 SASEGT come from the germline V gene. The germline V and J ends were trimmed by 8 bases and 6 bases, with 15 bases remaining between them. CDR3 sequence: CASGLLTSDTQYF. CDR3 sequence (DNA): TGTGCCAGCGGACTGTTGACGTCCGATACGCAGTATTTT.

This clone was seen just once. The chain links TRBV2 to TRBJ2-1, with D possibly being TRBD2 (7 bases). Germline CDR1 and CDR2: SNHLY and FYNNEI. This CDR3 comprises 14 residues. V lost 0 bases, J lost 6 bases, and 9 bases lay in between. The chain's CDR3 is CASSEAGGLNEQFF. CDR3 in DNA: TGTGCCAGCAGTGAAGCGGGGGGGCTCAATGAGCAGTTCTTC. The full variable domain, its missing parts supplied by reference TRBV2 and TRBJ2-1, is EPEVTQTPSHQVTQMGQEVILRCVPISNHLYFYWYRQILGQKVEFLVSFYNNEISEKSEIFDDQFSVERPDGSNFTLKIRSTKLEDSAMYFCASSEAGGLNEQFFGPGTRLTVL.

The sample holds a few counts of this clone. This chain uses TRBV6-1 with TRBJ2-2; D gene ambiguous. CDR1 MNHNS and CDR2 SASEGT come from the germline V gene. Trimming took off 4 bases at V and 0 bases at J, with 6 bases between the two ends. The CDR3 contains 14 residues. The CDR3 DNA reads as TGTGCCAGCAGTGTTTCAGCGAACACCGGGGAGCTGTTTTTT. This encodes CASSVSANTGELFF.